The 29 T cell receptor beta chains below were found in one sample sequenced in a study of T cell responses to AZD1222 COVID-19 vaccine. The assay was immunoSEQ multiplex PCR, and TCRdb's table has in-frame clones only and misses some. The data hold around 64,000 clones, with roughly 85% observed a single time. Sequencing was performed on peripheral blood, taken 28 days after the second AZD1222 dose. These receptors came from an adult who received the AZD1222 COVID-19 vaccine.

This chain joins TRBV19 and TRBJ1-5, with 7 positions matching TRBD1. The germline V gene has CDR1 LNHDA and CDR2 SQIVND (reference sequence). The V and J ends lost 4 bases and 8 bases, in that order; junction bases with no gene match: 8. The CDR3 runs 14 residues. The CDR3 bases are TGTGCCAGTAGTAGGGCAGGGGGAGGGAAGCCCCAGCATTTT. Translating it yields CASSRAGGGKPQHF. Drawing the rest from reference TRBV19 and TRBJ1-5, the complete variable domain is DGGITQSPKYLFRKEGQNVTLSCEQNLNHDAMYWYRQDPGQGLRLIYYSQIVNDFQKGDIAEGYSVSREKKESFPLTVTSAQKNPTAFYLCASSRAGGGKPQHFGDGTRLSIL.

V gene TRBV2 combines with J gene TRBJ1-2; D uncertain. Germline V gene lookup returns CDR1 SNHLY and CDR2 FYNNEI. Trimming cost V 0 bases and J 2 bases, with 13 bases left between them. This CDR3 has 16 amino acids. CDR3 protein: CASSEALRTDNYGYTF. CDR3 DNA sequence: TGTGCCAGCAGTGAAGCGCTACGAACGGACAACTATGGCTACACCTTC.

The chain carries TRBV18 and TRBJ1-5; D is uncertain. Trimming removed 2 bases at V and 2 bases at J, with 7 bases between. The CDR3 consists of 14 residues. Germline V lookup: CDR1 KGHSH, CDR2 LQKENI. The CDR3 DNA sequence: TGTGCCAGCTCACCAGGGGTCGGCAATCAGCCCCAGCATTTT. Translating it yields CASSPGVGNQPQHF. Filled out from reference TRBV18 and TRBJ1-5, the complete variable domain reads NAGVMQNPRHLVRRRGQEARLRCSPMKGHSHVYWYRQLPEEGLKFMVYLQKENIIDESGMPKERFSAEFPKEGPSILRIQQVVRGDSAAYFCASSPGVGNQPQHFGDGTRLSIL.

The CDR3 is CSVVTDDNPTF. The DNA of the CDR3 is TGCAGCGTGGTGACTGATGATAATCCCACCTTC. The rearrangement joins TRBV29-1 to TRBJ1-2; D call uncertain. Germline assignment: CDR1 SQVTM and CDR2 ANQGSEA. This CDR3 comprises 11 residues. The germline V and J ends were trimmed by 6 bases and 13 bases, with 18 bases remaining between them.

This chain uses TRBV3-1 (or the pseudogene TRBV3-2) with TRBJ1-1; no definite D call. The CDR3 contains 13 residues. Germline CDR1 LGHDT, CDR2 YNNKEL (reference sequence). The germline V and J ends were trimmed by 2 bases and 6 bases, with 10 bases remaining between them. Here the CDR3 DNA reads TGTGCCAGCAGCCAAAGGTACTTTCCTGAAGCTTTCTTT. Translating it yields CASSQRYFPEAFF.

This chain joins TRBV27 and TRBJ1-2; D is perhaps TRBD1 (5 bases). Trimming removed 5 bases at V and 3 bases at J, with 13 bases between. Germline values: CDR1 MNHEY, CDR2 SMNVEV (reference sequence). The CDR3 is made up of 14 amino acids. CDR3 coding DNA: TGTGCCAGCAGTCCAGGGTGGCGCGACTATGGCTACACCTTC. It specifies CASSPGWRDYGYTF.

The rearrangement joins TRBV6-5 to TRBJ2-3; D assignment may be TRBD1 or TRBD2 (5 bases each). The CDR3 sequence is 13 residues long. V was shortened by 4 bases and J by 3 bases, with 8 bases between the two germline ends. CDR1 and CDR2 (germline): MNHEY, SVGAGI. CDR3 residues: CASSLGETDTQYF. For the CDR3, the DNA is TGTGCCAGCAGTTTGGGGGAAACAGATACGCAGTATTTT.

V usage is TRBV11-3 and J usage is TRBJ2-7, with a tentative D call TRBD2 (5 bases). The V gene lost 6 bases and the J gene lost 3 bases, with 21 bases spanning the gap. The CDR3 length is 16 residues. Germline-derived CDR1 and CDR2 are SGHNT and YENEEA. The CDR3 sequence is CASRVSRGPWGYEQYF. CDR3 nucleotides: TGTGCCAGCAGGGTTAGTAGAGGGCCCTGGGGCTACGAGCAGTACTTC.

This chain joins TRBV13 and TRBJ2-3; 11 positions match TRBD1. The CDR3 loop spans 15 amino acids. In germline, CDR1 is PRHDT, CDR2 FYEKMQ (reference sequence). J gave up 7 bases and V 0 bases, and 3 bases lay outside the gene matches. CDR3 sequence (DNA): TGTGCCAGCAGCTTAGGGGGACAGGGGGAGCATACGCAGTATTTT. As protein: CASSLGGQGEHTQYF. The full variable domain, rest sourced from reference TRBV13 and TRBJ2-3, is AAGVIQSPRHLIKEKRETATLKCYPIPRHDTVYWYQQGPGQDPQFLISFYEKMQSDKGSIPDRFSAQQFSDYHSELNMSSLELGDSALYFCASSLGGQGEHTQYFGPGTRLTVL.

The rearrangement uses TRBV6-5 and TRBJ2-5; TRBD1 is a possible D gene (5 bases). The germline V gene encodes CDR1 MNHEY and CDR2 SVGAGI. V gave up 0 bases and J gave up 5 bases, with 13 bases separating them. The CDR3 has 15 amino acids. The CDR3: CASSYSGRVEETQYF. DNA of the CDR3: TGTGCCAGCAGTTACTCTGGCAGGGTTGAGGAGACCCAGTACTTC.

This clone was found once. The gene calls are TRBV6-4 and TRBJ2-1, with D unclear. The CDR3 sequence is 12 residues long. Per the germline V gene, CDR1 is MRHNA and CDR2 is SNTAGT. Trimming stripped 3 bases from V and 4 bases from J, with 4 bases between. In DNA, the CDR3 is TGTGCCAGCAGTGATGAATACAATGAGCAGTTCTTC. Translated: CASSDEYNEQFF.

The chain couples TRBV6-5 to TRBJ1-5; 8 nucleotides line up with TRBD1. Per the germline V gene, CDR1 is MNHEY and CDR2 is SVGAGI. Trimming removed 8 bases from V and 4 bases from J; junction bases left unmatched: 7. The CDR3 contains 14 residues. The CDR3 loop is CASVRGQENQPQHF. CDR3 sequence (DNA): TGTGCCAGCGTCCGGGGACAGGAGAATCAGCCCCAGCATTTT.

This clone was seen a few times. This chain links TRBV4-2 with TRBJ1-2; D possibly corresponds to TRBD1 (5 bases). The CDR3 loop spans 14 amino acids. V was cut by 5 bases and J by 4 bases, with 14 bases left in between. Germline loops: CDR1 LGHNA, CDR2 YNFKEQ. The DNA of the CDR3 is TGTGCCAGCAGCAAGGGTGGGGGGACCTATGGCTACACCTTC. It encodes CASSKGGGTYGYTF.

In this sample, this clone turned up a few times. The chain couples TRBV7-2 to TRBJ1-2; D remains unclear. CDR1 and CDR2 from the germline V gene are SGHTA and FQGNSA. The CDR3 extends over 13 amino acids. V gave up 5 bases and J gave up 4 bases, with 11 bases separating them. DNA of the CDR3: TGTGCCAGCAGCCGAGACGGCTCCTATGGCTACACCTTC. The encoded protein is CASSRDGSYGYTF.

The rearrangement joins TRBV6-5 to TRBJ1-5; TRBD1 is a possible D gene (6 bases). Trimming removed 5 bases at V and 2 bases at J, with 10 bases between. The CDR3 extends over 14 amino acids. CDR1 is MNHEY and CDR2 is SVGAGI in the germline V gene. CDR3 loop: CASSPRQGNQPQHF. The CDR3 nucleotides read TGTGCCAGCAGTCCTCGACAGGGCAATCAGCCCCAGCATTTT.

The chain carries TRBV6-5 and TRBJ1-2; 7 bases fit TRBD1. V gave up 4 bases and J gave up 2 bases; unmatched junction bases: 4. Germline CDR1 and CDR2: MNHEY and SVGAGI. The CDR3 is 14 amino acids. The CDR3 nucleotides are TGTGCCAGCAGTTTCAGGGGGGAAAACTATGGCTACACCTTC. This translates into CASSFRGENYGYTF.

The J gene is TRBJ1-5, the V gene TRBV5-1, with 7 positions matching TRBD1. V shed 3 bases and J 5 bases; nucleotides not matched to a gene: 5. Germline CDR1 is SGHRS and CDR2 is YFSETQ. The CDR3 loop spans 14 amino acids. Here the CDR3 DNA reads TGCGCCAGCAGCTCGGGACAGAAGGATCAGCCCCAGCATTTT. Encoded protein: CASSSGQKDQPQHF.

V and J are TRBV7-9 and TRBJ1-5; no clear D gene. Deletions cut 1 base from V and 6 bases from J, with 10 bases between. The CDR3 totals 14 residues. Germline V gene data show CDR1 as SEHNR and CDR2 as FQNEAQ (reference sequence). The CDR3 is CASSLGGLGQPQHF. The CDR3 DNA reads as TGTGCCAGCAGCTTAGGAGGGTTGGGTCAGCCCCAGCATTTT.

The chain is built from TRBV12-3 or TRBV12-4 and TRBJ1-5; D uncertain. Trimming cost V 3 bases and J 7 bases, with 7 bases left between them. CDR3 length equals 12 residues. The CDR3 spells CASSFPGQPQHF. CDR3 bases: TGTGCCAGCAGTTTCCCCGGCCAGCCCCAGCATTTT.

CDR3 sequence (DNA): TGCGCCAGCAGCTTGGGTATGACTAGCGGGATATCAGATACGCAGTATTTT. It is translated as CASSLGMTSGISDTQYF. The gene calls are TRBV5-1 and TRBJ2-3; 11 bases are shared with TRBD2. The ends lost 0 bases at V and 4 bases at J; junction bases unmatched: 7. The CDR3 is made up of 17 amino acids. Germline V CDR1 and CDR2: SGHRS, YFSETQ. Using reference TRBV5-1 and TRBJ2-3 for the parts outside the CDR3, the full variable domain is KAGVTQTPRYLIKTRGQQVTLSCSPISGHRSVSWYQQTPGQGLQFLFEYFSETQRNKGNFPGRFSGRQFSNSRSEMNVSTLELGDSALYLCASSLGMTSGISDTQYFGPGTRLTVL.

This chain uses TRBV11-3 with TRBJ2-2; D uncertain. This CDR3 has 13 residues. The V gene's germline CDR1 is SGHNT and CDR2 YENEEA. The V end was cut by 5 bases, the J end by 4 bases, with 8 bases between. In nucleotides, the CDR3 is TGTGCCAGCAGCCAAAGTAGCACCGGGGAGCTGTTTTTT. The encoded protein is CASSQSSTGELFF.

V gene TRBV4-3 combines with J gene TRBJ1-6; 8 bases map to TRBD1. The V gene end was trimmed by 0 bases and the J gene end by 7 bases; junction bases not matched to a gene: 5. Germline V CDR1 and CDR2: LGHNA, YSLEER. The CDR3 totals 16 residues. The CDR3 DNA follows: TGCGCCAGCAGCCAAGATTTCAGGGGGCAAAATTCACCCCTCCACTTT. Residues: CASSQDFRGQNSPLHF.

CDR3 in DNA: TGTGCCTGGAGTGGCGGGGGGCTAACTTTACCCTACGAGCAGTACTTC. This translates into CAWSGGGLTLPYEQYF. The rearrangement joins TRBV30 to TRBJ2-7; TRBD2 matches 8 bases. V gave up 1 base and J gave up 2 bases; unmatched junction bases: 10. The CDR3 spans 16 residues. Germline lookup yields CDR1 GTSNPN and CDR2 SVGIG (reference sequence).

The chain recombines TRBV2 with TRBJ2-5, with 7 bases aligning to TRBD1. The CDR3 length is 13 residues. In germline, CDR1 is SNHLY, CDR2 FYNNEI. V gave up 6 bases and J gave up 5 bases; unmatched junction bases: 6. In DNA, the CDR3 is TGTGCCAGCAGCCAGACAGGGTGGGAGACCCAGTACTTC. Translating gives CASSQTGWETQYF.

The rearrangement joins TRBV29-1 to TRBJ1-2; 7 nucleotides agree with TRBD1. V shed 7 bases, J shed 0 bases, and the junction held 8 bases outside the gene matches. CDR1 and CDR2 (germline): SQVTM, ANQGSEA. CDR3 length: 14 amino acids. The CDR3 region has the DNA TGCAGCGCTCGGACAGGCCTAGCTAACTATGGCTACACCTTC. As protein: CSARTGLANYGYTF.

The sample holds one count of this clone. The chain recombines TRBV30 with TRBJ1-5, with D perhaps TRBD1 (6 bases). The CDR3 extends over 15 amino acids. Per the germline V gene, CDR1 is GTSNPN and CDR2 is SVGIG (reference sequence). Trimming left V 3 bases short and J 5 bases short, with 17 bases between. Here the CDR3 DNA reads TGTGCCTGGAGCGACAATGGGGGGCCCTATCAGCCCCAGCATTTT. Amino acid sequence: CAWSDNGGPYQPQHF.

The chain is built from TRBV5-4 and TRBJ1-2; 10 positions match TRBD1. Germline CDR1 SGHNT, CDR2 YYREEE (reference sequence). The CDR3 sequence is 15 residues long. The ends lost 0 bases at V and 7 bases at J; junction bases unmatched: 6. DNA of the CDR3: TGTGCCAGCAGCTTGGAAAGGGGGACAGGGGTTGGCTACACCTTC. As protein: CASSLERGTGVGYTF.

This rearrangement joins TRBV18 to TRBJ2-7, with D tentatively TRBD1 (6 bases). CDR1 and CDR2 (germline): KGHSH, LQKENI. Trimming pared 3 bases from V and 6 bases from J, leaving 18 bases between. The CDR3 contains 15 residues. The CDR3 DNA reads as TGTGCCAGCTCACCGCCTGCTACAGGGCTCGGCGAGCAGTACTTC. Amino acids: CASSPPATGLGEQYF.

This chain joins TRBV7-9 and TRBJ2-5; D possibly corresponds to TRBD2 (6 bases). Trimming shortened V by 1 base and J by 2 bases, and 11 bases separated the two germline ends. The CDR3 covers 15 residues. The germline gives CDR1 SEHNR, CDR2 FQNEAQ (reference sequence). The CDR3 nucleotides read TGTGCCAGCAGCTTAGGGCGGGGAACTCAAGAGACCCAGTACTTC. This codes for CASSLGRGTQETQYF. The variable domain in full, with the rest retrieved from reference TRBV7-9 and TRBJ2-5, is DTGVSQNPRHKITKRGQNVTFRCDPISEHNRLYWYRQTLGQGPEFLTYFQNEAQLEKSRLLSDRFSAERPKGSFSTLEIQRTEQGDSAMYLCASSLGRGTQETQYFGPGTRLLVL.